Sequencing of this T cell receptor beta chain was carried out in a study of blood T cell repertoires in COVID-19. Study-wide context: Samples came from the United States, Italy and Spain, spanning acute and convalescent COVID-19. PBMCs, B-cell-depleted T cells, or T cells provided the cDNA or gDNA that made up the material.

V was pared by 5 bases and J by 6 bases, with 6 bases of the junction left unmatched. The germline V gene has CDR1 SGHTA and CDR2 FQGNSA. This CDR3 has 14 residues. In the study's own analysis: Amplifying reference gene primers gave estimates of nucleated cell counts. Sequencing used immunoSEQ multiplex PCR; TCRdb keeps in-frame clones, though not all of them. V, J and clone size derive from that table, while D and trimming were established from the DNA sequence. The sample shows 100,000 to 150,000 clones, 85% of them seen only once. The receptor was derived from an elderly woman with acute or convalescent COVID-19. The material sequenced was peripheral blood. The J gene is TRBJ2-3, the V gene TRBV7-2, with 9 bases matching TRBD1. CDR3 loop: CASSLQGATDTQYF. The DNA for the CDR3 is TGTGCCAGCAGCCTACAGGGGGCAACGGATACGCAGTATTTT.